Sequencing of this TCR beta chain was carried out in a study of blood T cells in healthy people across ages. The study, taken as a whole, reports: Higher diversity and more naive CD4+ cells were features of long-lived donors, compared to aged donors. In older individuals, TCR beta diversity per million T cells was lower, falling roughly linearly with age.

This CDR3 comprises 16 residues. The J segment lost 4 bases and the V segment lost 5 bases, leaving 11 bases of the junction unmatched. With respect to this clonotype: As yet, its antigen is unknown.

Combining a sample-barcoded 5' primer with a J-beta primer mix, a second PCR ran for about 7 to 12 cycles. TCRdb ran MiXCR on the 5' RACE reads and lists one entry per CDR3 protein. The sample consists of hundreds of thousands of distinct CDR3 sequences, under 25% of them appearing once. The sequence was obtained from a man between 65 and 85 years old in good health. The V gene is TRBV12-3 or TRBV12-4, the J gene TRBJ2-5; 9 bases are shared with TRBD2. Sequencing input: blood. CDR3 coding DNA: TGTGCCAGCAGTCCCCCCTGGCGGGAGGGCAGAGAGACCCAGTACTTC. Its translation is CASSPPWREGRETQYF.